This T cell receptor beta chain is drawn from a study of blood T cell repertoires in COVID-19. Profiled with immunoSEQ multiplex PCR; TCRdb holds only in-frame clones, not every one. The sample contains 150,000 to 200,000 clones, 89% of which appear only once. Germline lookup yields CDR1 MNHEY and CDR2 SVGAGI. V gave up 5 bases and J gave up 10 bases, with 15 bases separating them. The CDR3 runs to 13 residues. The V and J genes are TRBV6-5 and TRBJ1-5; D uncertain. Sequencing was done on a sample of PBMCs or T cells enriched from blood (not recorded which). This TCR came from a woman in her late teens or twenties who had recovered from COVID-19. CDR3 DNA: TGTGCCAGCAGTCAGTTCGAGGGAGACCCCCAGCATTTT. It yields the protein CASSQFEGDPQHF.